Following are 19 T cell receptor beta chains from one sample sequenced in a study of blood T cells in healthy people across ages (dated by TCRdb to 2013 to 2016). Libraries were made using 5' RACE. The listed sequencing device is Illumina HiSeq 2500. A second roughly 6 to 12 cycle PCR used a sample-barcoded 5' primer and a J-beta primer mix. TCRdb itself trimmed the public reads at Q25 with fastp, ran MiXCR and retained productive beta chains. One record per CDR3 amino acid sequence lists the most common genes and DNA. The table for this sample lists 650,000 to 800,000 distinct CDR3 sequences; more than 40% of them were counted only once. The top ten hold roughly 19% of the sample. The sample comprised blood. The receptor source for this set is a man aged 60 to 75 in good health.

Written as DNA, the CDR3 is TGTGCCAGCAGTTTGGACAGGGGGCCTGGTAAGGCCGGGGAGCTGTTTTTT. This encodes CASSLDRGPGKAGELFF. The V call is TRBV12-3 or TRBV12-4, the J call TRBJ2-2; 11 bases are shared with TRBD1. V lost 3 bases, J lost 6 bases, and 9 bases stayed unmatched. This CDR3 is 17 amino acids long.

This clonotype has a single count. The CDR3 protein is CALSGENEQYF. The CDR3 bases are TGTGCCCTCTCCGGGGAAAACGAGCAGTACTTC. The chain couples TRBV28 to TRBJ2-7, with D tentatively TRBD2 (5 bases). From germline, CDR1 is MDHEN and CDR2 SYDVKM. Trimming stripped 11 bases from V and 5 bases from J, with 13 bases between. This CDR3 is built from 11 residues.

This clonotype was counted a few times. The J gene is TRBJ2-5, the V gene TRBV2; 7 positions match TRBD1. The CDR3 sequence is 16 residues long. J lost 1 base, V lost 2 bases, and 7 bases had no gene match. Germline V gene sequence: CDR1 SNHLY, CDR2 FYNNEI. This CDR3 is CASSESLGQTQETQYF. For the CDR3, the DNA is TGTGCCAGCAGTGAATCCCTGGGACAGACCCAAGAGACCCAGTACTTC.

The genes are TRBV29-1 and TRBJ1-1; D call uncertain. The germline gives CDR1 SQVTM, CDR2 ANQGSEA. This CDR3 is built from 12 residues. V lost 0 bases to trimming and J lost 4 bases, with 6 bases between them. CDR3 in DNA: TGCAGCGTTGAAGATCCGGGCACTGAAGCTTTCTTT. It codes for CSVEDPGTEAFF.

There are a few counts of this clonotype. The chain combines TRBV12-3 or TRBV12-4 with TRBJ2-5, with 9 bases aligning to TRBD1. The J call may be incorrect, as the DNA end agrees better with TRBJ2-7. The CDR3 is made up of 17 amino acids. For the CDR3, the DNA is TGTGCCAGCAGTTTCCGCCGGGACAGGGCTAATCTTGGCGAGCAGTACTTC. Amino acid sequence: CASSFRRDRANLGEQYF.

This clonotype was detected only a few times. The chain has TRBV7-9 and TRBJ2-7, with TRBD1 as a possible D gene (5 bases). Looked up from germline, CDR1 is SEHNR and CDR2 is FQNEAQ (reference sequence). The CDR3 extends over 12 amino acids. The V and J ends lost 11 bases and 2 bases respectively, with 13 bases between them. CDR3 sequence reads: CAVAQGTYEQYF. CDR3 bases: TGTGCCGTAGCTCAGGGCACCTACGAGCAGTACTTC.

This sequence joins TRBV2 and TRBJ1-5; D remains unclear. V lost 1 base and J 5 bases, leaving 18 bases between the germline ends. The CDR3 loop spans 17 amino acids. In germline, CDR1 is SNHLY, CDR2 FYNNEI. CDR3 in DNA: TGTGCCAGCAGTGAAGGGCGACCACACATCGGAGATCAGCCCCAGCATTTT. Protein sequence: CASSEGRPHIGDQPQHF.

The V and J genes are TRBV27 and TRBJ2-5; a weak D match, TRBD2 (6 bases). Germline-derived CDR1 and CDR2 are MNHEY and SMNVEV (reference sequence). Trimming shortened V by 2 bases and J by 11 bases, and 15 bases separated the two germline ends. CDR3 length: 13 amino acids. The DNA of the CDR3 is TGTGCCAGCAGTTTAATCGGGGGAAGAGAGCAGTACTTC. Translation: CASSLIGGREQYF.

The chain couples TRBV20-1 to TRBJ1-5; D is possibly TRBD1 (5 bases). This CDR3 contains 15 residues. V lost 3 bases and J 4 bases, leaving 16 bases between the germline ends. Germline values: CDR1 DFQATT, CDR2 SNEGSKA (reference sequence). CDR3 in amino acids: CSASGWDAANQPQHF. In DNA, the CDR3 is TGCAGTGCTAGTGGTTGGGACGCCGCGAATCAGCCCCAGCATTTT.

The chain joins TRBV6-5 to TRBJ2-5, with D possibly TRBD1 on 6 matching bases. Germline V CDR1 and CDR2: MNHEY, SVGAGI. The CDR3 consists of 14 residues. Trimming stripped 6 bases from V and 4 bases from J, with 15 bases between. The CDR3 is CASSNRASGETQYF. The CDR3 nucleotides are TGTGCCAGCAGCAACAGGGCCTCGGGAGAGACCCAGTACTTC.

J is TRBJ2-3 and V is TRBV5-4; TRBD1 matches at 8 bases. There are 19 residues in the CDR3. Unmatched junction bases numbered 15, after V lost 3 bases and J lost 0 bases. Germline values: CDR1 SGHNT, CDR2 YYREEE (reference sequence). CDR3 bases: TGTGCCAGCAGCTCGCCTTCAACCAGGGGGCTTAGGAGCACAGATACGCAGTATTTT. This translates into CASSSPSTRGLRSTDTQYF.

V and J are TRBV12-3 or TRBV12-4 and TRBJ2-5, with D unresolved. The J call is uncertain, as TRBJ2-7 better fits the DNA end. CDR3 length: 14 residues. The CDR3 DNA reads as TGTGCCAGCAGTTTTGCCGGTCTCCTCGGCGAGCAGTACTTC. Protein: CASSFAGLLGEQYF.

The J gene is TRBJ2-7, the V gene TRBV2; the D gene is possibly TRBD1 (6 bases). There are 13 residues in the CDR3. V was clipped by 9 bases and J by 1 base, with 13 bases between them. Germline CDR1 reads SNHLY; CDR2 reads FYNNEI. The CDR3 region is CASRDTPSYEQYF. The CDR3 region has the DNA TGTGCCAGTCGGGACACCCCTTCCTACGAGCAGTACTTC. Complete variable domain (other parts from reference TRBV2 and TRBJ2-7): EPEVTQTPSHQVTQMGQEVILRCVPISNHLYFYWYRQILGQKVEFLVSFYNNEISEKSEIFDDQFSVERPDGSNFTLKIRSTKLEDSAMYFCASRDTPSYEQYFGPGTRLTVT.

The chain is built from TRBV9 and TRBJ2-2, with 7 bases that match TRBD1. CDR1 is SGDLS and CDR2 is YYNGEE in the germline V gene. The V gene end was trimmed by 4 bases and the J gene end by 0 bases; junction bases not matched to a gene: 3. This CDR3 has 15 amino acids. The DNA of the CDR3 is TGTGCCAGCAGCCCCACAGGGGCGAACACCGGGGAGCTGTTTTTT. This codes for CASSPTGANTGELFF.

The table lists this clonotype with a few counts. V and J are TRBV12-3 or TRBV12-4 and TRBJ2-4; 8 nucleotides match TRBD2. Losses at the gene ends were 5 bases for V and 9 bases for J; bases not matched to a gene: 18. The CDR3 is 17 residues long. CDR3 in amino acids: CASSEEISGASRGIQYF. CDR3 coding DNA: TGTGCCAGCAGTGAGGAGATTAGCGGGGCCTCAAGGGGCATTCAGTACTTC.

V gene TRBV7-2 combines with J gene TRBJ2-7, with 11 bases matching TRBD2. This CDR3 spans 15 amino acids. Germline lookup yields CDR1 SGHTA and CDR2 FQGNSA. The junction had 8 bases not matched to a gene; V was cut back by 5 bases and J by 5 bases. Here the CDR3 DNA reads TGTGCCAGCAGCCTCTCTAGCGGGGGGATGAACGAGCAGTACTTC. This translates into CASSLSSGGMNEQYF.

The chain recombines TRBV10-3 with TRBJ2-1; 8 bases are a match to TRBD1. Germline loops: CDR1 ENHRY, CDR2 SYGVKD. V shed 3 bases, J shed 10 bases, and the junction held 2 bases outside the gene matches. The CDR3 sequence is 12 residues long. The CDR3 bases are TGTGCCATCAGTGAACAGGGGGACGAGCAGTTCTTC. Protein: CAISEQGDEQFF.

This clonotype was observed many times. The chain recombines TRBV9 with TRBJ2-3; D is perhaps TRBD1 (7 bases). The CDR3 is made up of 14 amino acids. In germline, CDR1 is SGDLS, CDR2 YYNGEE. The V end lost 2 bases, the J end lost 2 bases, and 9 bases lay between the germline ends. The CDR3 sequence: CASSVRGDTDTQYF. CDR3 nucleotide sequence: TGTGCCAGCAGCGTCAGGGGGGACACAGATACGCAGTATTTT.

This chain joins TRBV29-1 and TRBJ2-7, with D possibly being TRBD1 or TRBD2 (5 bases each). The CDR3 loop spans 16 amino acids. Germline V CDR1 and CDR2: SQVTM, ANQGSEA. V dropped 4 bases and J dropped 0 bases, with 19 bases sitting between them. As DNA, the CDR3 is TGCAGCGTTGGACTTGGGGGTAAGGGAGACTCCTACGAGCAGTACTTC. It codes for CSVGLGGKGDSYEQYF.